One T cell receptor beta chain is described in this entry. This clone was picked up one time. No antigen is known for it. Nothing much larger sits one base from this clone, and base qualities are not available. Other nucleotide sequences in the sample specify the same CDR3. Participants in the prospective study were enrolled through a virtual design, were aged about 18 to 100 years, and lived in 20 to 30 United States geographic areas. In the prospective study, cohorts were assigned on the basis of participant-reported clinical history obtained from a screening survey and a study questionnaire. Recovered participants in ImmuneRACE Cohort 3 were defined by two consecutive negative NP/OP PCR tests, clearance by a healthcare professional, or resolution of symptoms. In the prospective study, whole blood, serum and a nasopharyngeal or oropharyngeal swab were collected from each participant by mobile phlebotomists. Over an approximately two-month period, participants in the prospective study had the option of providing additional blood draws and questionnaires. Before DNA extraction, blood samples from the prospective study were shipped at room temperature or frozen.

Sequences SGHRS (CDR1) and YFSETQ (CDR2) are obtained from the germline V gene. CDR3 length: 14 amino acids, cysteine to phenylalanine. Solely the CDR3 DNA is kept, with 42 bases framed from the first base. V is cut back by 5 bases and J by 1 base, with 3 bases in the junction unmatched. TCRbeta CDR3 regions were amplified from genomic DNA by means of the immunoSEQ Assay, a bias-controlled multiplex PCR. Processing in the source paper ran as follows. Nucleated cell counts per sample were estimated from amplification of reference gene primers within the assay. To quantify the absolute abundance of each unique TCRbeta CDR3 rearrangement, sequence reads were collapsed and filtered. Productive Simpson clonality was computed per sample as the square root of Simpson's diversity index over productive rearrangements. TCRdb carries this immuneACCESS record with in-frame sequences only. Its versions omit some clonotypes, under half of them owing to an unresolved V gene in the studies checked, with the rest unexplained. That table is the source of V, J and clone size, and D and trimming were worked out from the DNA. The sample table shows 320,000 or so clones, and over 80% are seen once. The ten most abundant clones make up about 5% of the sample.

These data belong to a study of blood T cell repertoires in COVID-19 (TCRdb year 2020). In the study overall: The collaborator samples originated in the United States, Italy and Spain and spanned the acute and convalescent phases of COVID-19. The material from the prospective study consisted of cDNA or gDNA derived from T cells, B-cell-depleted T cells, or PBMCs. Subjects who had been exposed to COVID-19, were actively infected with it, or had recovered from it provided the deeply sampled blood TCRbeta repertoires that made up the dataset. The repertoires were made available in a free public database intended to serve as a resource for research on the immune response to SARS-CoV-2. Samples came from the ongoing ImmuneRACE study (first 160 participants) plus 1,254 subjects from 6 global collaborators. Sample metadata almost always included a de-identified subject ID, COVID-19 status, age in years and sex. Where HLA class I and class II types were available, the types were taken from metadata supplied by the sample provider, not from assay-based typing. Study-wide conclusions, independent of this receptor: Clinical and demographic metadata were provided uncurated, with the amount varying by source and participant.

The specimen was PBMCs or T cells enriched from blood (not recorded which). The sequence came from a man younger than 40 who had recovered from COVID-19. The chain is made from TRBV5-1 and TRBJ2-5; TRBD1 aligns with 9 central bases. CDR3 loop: CASSGQGPQETQYF. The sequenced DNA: TGCGCCAGCAGTGGACAGGGGCCCCAAGAGACCCAGTACTTC.